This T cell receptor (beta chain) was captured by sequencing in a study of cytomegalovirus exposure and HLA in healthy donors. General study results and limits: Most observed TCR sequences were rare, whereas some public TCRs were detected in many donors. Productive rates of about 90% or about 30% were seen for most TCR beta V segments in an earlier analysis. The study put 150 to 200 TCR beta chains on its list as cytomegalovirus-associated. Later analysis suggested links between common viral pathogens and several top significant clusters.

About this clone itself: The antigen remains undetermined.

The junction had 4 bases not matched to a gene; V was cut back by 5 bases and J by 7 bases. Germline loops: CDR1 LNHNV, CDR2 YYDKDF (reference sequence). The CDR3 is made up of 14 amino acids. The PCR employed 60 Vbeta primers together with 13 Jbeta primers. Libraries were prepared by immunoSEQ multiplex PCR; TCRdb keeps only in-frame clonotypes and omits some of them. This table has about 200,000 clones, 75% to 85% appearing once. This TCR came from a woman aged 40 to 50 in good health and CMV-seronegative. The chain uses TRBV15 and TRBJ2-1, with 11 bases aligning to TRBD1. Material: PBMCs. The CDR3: CATSPDRGLNEQFF. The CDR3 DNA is TGTGCCACCAGCCCGGACAGGGGGCTGAATGAGCAGTTCTTC.